These 22 T cell receptor beta chains originate from one sample sequenced in a study of Graves' ophthalmopathy and Graves' hyperthyroidism. RNA transcripts served as template for amplifying TCR beta CDR3 sequences. Second-round multiplex PCR came after first-round RT-PCR with HTBI primers. Using its own MiXCR run on the multiplex PCR reads, TCRdb lists one record per CDR3 protein. The table records hundreds of thousands of distinct CDR3 sequences, over 20% of them present only once. The specimen was peripheral blood. Receptors originate from a woman younger than 30 with stable Graves' hyperthyroidism. Some clones in this sample may be carry-over from other donors' samples.

The chain links TRBV15 to TRBJ1-1; TRBD1 might be the D (5 bases). V lost 2 bases and J lost 0, with 10 bases in between. The CDR3 sequence is 15 residues long. CDR1 and CDR2 from the germline V gene are LNHNV and YYDKDF (reference sequence). The CDR3 nucleotides read TGTGCCACCAGCAGATCGGACACAATGAACACTGAAGCTTTCTTT. Translation: CATSRSDTMNTEAFF.

This chain joins TRBV29-1 and TRBJ1-1; D gene ambiguous. Trimming removed 8 bases from V and 0 bases from J, with 10 bases in between. The CDR3 is 12 residues long. Per germline, CDR1 SQVTM and CDR2 ANQGSEA. The DNA for the CDR3 is TGCAGCTCCGTCTCTGTGAACACTGAAGCTTTCTTT. Translated: CSSVSVNTEAFF. Together with reference TRBV29-1 and TRBJ1-1, the CDR3 gives the full variable domain: SAVISQKPSRDICQRGTSLTIQCQVDSQVTMMFWYRQQPGQSLTLIATANQGSEATYESGFVIDKFPISRPNLTFSTLTVSNMSPEDSSIYLCSSVSVNTEAFFGQGTRLTVV.

This chain links TRBV10-3 with TRBJ1-1, with D perhaps TRBD1 (5 bases). With 10 bases removed from V and 0 bases from J, the gap between germline ends came to 21 bases. This CDR3 region has 16 residues. The V gene's germline CDR1 is ENHRY and CDR2 SYGVKD. CDR3 nucleotides: TGTGCCACTCAGAGGAAGACAGTGTTACTGAACACTGAAGCTTTCTTT. It encodes CATQRKTVLLNTEAFF.

The chain couples TRBV12-3 or TRBV12-4 to TRBJ1-1; the match to TRBD1 covers 8 bases. CDR3 length: 14 amino acids. Unmatched junction bases numbered 8, after V lost 5 bases and J lost 6 bases. The CDR3 loop is CASSTGGFNAEAFF. In DNA form, the CDR3 reads TGTGCCAGCAGTACAGGGGGGTTTAACGCTGAAGCTTTCTTT.

The rearrangement links TRBV19 to TRBJ1-5; 7 bases are a match to TRBD1. Germline lookup yields CDR1 LNHDA and CDR2 SQIVND (reference sequence). The V gene end was trimmed by 1 base and the J gene end by 9 bases; junction bases not matched to a gene: 6. The CDR3 length is 14 residues. The CDR3 DNA follows: TGTGCCAGTAGTATAGGGGACAGCCTTTCGCCCCAGCATTTT. Translated: CASSIGDSLSPQHF.

For this clonotype: The junction and the germline gene differ at one end; a read error may be behind it. This chain joins TRBV4-1 and TRBJ1-1, with a weak D call TRBD1 (6 bases). This CDR3 contains 16 residues. Germline V gene data show CDR1 as MGHRA and CDR2 as YSYEKL. CDR3 in DNA: TGCGCCAACAGCCAAGATAAGGGCAGGGGCAACACTGAAGCTTTCTTT. Encoded protein: CANSQDKGRGNTEAFF.

The chain links TRBV30 to TRBJ2-5; D remains ambiguous. The V gene lost 2 bases and the J gene lost 2 bases, with 9 bases spanning the gap. The CDR3 extends over 13 amino acids. Germline CDR1 reads GTSNPN; CDR2 reads SVGIG (reference sequence). The CDR3 DNA reads as TGTGCCTGGAGTCTAGGAGTACAAGAGACCCAGTACTTC. It codes for CAWSLGVQETQYF.

This clonotype has a count of ten or more. This chain connects TRBV28 to TRBJ2-5, with D unresolved. Germline V lookup: CDR1 MDHEN, CDR2 SYDVKM. The ends were cut back, 4 bases at V and 1 base at J, with 16 bases in the middle. This CDR3 region has 16 residues. As DNA, the CDR3 is TGTGCCAGCAGTTCCCCCCCGCAGTACCTCCAAGAGACCCAGTACTTC. Its translation: CASSSPPQYLQETQYF.

This clonotype was observed a handful of times. V and J are TRBV29-1 and TRBJ2-2; D assignment may be TRBD1 or TRBD2 (5 bases each). The ends were cut back, 0 bases at V and 5 bases at J, with 19 bases in the middle. This CDR3 has 17 amino acids. Germline CDR1 and CDR2: SQVTM and ANQGSEA. Here the CDR3 DNA reads TGCAGCGTTGAAGAGTTTACCGGGACCCGGACGACCGGGGAGCTGTTTTTT. Translating gives CSVEEFTGTRTTGELFF.

There are a few counts of this clonotype. This chain uses TRBV30 with TRBJ2-4, with TRBD1 matching over 8 bases. Unmatched junction bases numbered 11, after V lost 2 bases and J lost 8 bases. Germline V gives CDR1 GTSNPN, CDR2 SVGIG (reference sequence). This CDR3 contains 15 residues. The CDR3, as DNA: TGTGCCTGGAGTCTCCTACAGGGGGTCGGGGACATTCAGTACTTC. Its translation: CAWSLLQGVGDIQYF.

This clonotype was counted once. A much larger clone is a single base away; this may be a read error. The CDR3 coding sequence is TGTGCCAGCAGCTTTATCGGGGGGGCTCGGGGTGAGCAGTTCTTC. Residues: CASSFIGGARGEQFF. This sequence joins TRBV11-2 and TRBJ2-1, with 8 bases lining up with TRBD2. The CDR3 has 15 amino acids. Germline CDR1 and CDR2: SGHAT and FQNNGV. Trimming cost V 3 bases and J 9 bases; bases outside gene matches: 10.

This clonotype has a count of ten or more. The chain links TRBV28 to TRBJ1-6; weak D call: TRBD1 (6 bases). Germline lookup yields CDR1 MDHEN and CDR2 SYDVKM. V shed 10 bases and J shed 9 bases, with 19 bases lying between them. The CDR3 length is 14 residues. CDR3 bases: TGTGCCACCCTCCGCGGACAGCTTCTTTCACCCCTCCACTTT. Protein: CATLRGQLLSPLHF. Using reference TRBV28 and TRBJ1-6 for the parts outside the CDR3, the full variable domain is DVKVTQSSRYLVKRTGEKVFLECVQDMDHENMFWYRQDPGLGLRLIYFSYDVKMKEKGDIPEGYSVSREKKERFSLILESASTNQTSMYLCATLRGQLLSPLHFGNGTRLTVT.

This clonotype has more than one count but fewer than ten. The chain carries TRBV20-1 and TRBJ1-1; D possibly corresponds to TRBD1 (6 bases). The germline V and J ends were trimmed by 5 bases and 3 bases, with 13 bases remaining between them. This CDR3 is 13 amino acids long. CDR1 DFQATT and CDR2 SNEGSKA come from the germline V gene (reference sequence). DNA of the CDR3: TGCAGTGCTGGGCAAGAGGGGGACACTGAAGCTTTCTTT. The encoded protein is CSAGQEGDTEAFF.

There are a few counts of this clonotype. The chain has TRBV5-1 and TRBJ1-2, with TRBD1 matching over 8 bases. Per the germline V gene, CDR1 is SGHRS and CDR2 is YFSETQ. The CDR3 is 16 amino acids. V was pared by 5 bases and J by 7 bases, with 16 bases of the junction left unmatched. The CDR3 sequence: CASRPLLGQGARGYTF. The DNA of the CDR3 is TGCGCCAGCAGACCTCTTCTCGGGCAGGGGGCGCGTGGCTACACCTTC.

This clonotype was seen many times. The DNA of the CDR3 is TGCAGCGTTGGGGGGACAGCAAACACTGAAGCTTTCTTT. Translated, it gives CSVGGTANTEAFF. The V and J genes are TRBV29-1 and TRBJ1-1, with 7 bases aligning to TRBD1. CDR3 length: 13 amino acids. The V segment lost 4 bases and the J segment 2 bases; nucleotides outside the gene matches: 4. Germline assignment: CDR1 SQVTM and CDR2 ANQGSEA.

In its sample, this clonotype was seen many times. V is TRBV6-2 or TRBV6-3 and J is TRBJ2-7; no reliable D call. This CDR3 region has 12 residues. Germline lookup yields CDR1 MNHEY and CDR2 SVGEGT. The germline V and J ends were trimmed by 6 bases and 0 bases, with 6 bases remaining between them. In nucleotides, the CDR3 is TGTGCCAGCAGAAGGAGCTCCTACGAGCAGTACTTC. It encodes CASRRSSYEQYF.

This clonotype has at least ten counts. This chain links TRBV20-1 with TRBJ1-1; tentative D call: TRBD1 (6 bases). Trimming took 6 bases from V and 6 from J, leaving 14 bases between them. This CDR3 contains 12 residues. CDR1 and CDR2 from the germline V gene are DFQATT and SNEGSKA (reference sequence). Written as DNA, the CDR3 is TGCAGTGCCTTACAGGGCCGAGCTGAAGCTTTCTTT. Translated, it gives CSALQGRAEAFF.

This clonotype has at least ten counts. The chain is built from TRBV2 and TRBJ1-5; 12 bases are a match to TRBD1. The ends lost 6 bases at V and 6 bases at J; junction bases unmatched: 9. The CDR3 consists of 16 residues. Germline V gene sequence: CDR1 SNHLY, CDR2 FYNNEI. The CDR3 is CASRLPGQGAAQPQHF. The CDR3 DNA follows: TGTGCCAGCAGACTCCCGGGACAGGGGGCGGCTCAGCCCCAGCATTTT.

This clonotype was observed many times. The chain combines TRBV12-5 with TRBJ1-1; tentatively, D is TRBD1 (5 bases). The CDR3 sequence is 13 residues long. V shed 5 bases and J shed 11 bases, with 18 bases lying between them. Looked up from germline, CDR1 is LGHNT and CDR2 is FRNRAP. The CDR3 region has the DNA TGTGCTAGTGGTCCGCCCGGCCCGGGGGAGGCTTTCTTT. Translation: CASGPPGPGEAFF.

This clonotype was seen ten or more times. The chain uses TRBV6-5 and TRBJ2-5, with a weak D call TRBD2 (5 bases). V was shortened by 0 bases and J by 4 bases, with 12 bases between the two germline ends. Germline V gives CDR1 MNHEY, CDR2 SVGAGI. This CDR3 region has 15 residues. The CDR3 spells CASSYSIGSLETQYF. The CDR3 region has the DNA TGTGCCAGCAGTTACTCGATAGGGAGCTTAGAGACCCAGTACTTC.

As regards this clonotype: One end of the junction varies from germline; a read error may be responsible. The chain uses TRBV4-1 and TRBJ2-7, with unresolved D. Germline V gene lookup returns CDR1 MGHRA and CDR2 YSYEKL. The CDR3 extends over 12 amino acids. Here the CDR3 reads CASNQDYYEQCF. The CDR3 DNA is TGCGCCAGCAACCAAGATTACTACGAGCAGTGCTTC.

This clonotype was seen repeatedly, ten times or more. The rearrangement links TRBV9 to TRBJ2-7, with D perhaps assigned TRBD1 or TRBD2 (7 bases each). Per germline, CDR1 SGDLS and CDR2 YYNGEE. Trimming pared 1 base from V and 4 bases from J, leaving 24 bases between. The CDR3 length is 18 residues. For the CDR3, the DNA is TGTGCCAGCAGCGTACAGGGGGGTATAGGGAGGGGTGTTTACGAGCAGTACTTC. It translates to CASSVQGGIGRGVYEQYF.